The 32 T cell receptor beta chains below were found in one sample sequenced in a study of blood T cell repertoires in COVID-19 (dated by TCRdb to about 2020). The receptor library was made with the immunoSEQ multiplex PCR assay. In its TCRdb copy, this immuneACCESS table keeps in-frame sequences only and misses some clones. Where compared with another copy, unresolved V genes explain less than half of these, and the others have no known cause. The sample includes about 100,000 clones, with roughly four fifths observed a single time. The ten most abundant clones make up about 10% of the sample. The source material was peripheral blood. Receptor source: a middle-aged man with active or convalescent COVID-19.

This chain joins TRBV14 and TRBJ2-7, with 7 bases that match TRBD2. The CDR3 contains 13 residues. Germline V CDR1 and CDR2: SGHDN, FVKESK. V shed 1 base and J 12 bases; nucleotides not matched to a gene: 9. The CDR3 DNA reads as TGTGCCAGCAGCCAAGGGGTCATGACTAGCCTGTACTTC. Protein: CASSQGVMTSLYF. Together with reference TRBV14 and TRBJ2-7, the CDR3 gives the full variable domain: EAGVTQFPSHSVIEKGQTVTLRCDPISGHDNLYWYRRVMGKEIKFLLHFVKESKQDESGMPNNRFLAERTGGTYSTLKVQPAELEDSGVYFCASSQGVMTSLYFGPGTRLTVT.

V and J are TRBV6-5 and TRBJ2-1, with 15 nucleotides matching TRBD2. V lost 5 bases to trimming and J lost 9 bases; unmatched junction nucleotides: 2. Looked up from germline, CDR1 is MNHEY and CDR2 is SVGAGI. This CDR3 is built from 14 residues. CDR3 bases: TGTGCCAGCAGTCAGGGACTAGCGGGGGGTGAGCAGTTCTTC. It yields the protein CASSQGLAGGEQFF.

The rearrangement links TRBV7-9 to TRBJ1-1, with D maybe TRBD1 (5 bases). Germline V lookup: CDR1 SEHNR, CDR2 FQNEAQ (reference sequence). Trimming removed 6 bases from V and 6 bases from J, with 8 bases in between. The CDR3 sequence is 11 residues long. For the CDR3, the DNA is TGTGCCAGCAGTCAGGGCCCTGAAGCTTTCTTT. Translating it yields CASSQGPEAFF.

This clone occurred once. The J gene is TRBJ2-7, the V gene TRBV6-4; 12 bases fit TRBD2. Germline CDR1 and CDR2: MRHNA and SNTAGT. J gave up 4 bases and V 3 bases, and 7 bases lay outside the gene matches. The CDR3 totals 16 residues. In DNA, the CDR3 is TGTGCCAGCAGTGATCTAGCGGGGGGGGTTTTTTACGAGCAGTACTTC. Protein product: CASSDLAGGVFYEQYF.

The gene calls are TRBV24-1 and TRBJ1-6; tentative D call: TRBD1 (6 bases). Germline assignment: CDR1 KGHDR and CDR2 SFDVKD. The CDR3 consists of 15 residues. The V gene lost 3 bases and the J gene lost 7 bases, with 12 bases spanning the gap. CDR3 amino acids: CATSDKGGRNSPLHF. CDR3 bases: TGTGCCACCAGTGATAAGGGGGGGAGAAATTCACCCCTCCACTTT.

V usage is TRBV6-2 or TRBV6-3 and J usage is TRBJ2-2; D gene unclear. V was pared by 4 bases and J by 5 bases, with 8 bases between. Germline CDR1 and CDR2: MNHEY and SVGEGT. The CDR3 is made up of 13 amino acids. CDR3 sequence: CASSSQRTGELFF. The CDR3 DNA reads TGTGCCAGCAGTTCCCAGAGGACCGGGGAGCTGTTTTTT.

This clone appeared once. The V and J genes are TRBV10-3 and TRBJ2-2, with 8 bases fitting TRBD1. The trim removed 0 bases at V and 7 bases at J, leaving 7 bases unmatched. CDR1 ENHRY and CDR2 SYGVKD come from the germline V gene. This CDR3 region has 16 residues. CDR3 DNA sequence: TGTGCCATCAGTGAGTCTGGCAGGGGGCATATCGGGGAGCTGTTTTTT. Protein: CAISESGRGHIGELFF.

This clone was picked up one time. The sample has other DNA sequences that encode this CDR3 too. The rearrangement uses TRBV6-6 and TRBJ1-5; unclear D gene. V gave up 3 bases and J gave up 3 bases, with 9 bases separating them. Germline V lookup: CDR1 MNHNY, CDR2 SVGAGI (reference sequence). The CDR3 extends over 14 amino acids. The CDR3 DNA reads TGTGCCAGCAGTTATGCAGAGGACAATCAGCCCCAGCATTTT. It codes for CASSYAEDNQPQHF.

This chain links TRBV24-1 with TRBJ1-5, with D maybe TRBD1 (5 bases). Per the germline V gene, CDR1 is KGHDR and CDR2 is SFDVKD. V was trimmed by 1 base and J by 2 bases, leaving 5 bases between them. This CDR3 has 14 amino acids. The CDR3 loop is CATSDFRGNQPQHF. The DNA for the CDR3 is TGTGCCACCAGTGATTTCAGGGGCAATCAGCCCCAGCATTTT.

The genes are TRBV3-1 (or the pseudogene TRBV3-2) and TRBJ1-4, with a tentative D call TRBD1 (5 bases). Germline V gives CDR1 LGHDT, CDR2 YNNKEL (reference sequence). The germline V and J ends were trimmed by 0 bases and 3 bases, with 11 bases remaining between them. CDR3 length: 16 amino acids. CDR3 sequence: CASSQEGRAANEKLFF. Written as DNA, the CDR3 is TGTGCCAGCAGCCAAGAGGGCAGGGCGGCTAATGAAAAACTGTTTTTT.

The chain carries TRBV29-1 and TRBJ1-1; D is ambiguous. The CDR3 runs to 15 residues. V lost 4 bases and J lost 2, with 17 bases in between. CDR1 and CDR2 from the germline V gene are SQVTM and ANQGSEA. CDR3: CSVARDPQTNTEAFF. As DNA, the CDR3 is TGCAGCGTTGCGAGGGATCCACAGACAAACACTGAAGCTTTCTTT.

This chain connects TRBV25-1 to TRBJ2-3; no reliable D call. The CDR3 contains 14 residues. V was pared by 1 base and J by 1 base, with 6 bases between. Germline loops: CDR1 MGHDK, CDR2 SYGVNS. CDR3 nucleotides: TGTGCCAGCAGTGAATGGGCCCGCACAGATACGCAGTATTTT. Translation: CASSEWARTDTQYF. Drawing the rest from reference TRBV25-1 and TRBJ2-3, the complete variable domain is EADIYQTPRYLVIGTGKKITLECSQTMGHDKMYWYQQDPGMELHLIHYSYGVNSTEKGDLSSESTVSRIRTEHFPLTLESARPSHTSQYLCASSEWARTDTQYFGPGTRLTVL.

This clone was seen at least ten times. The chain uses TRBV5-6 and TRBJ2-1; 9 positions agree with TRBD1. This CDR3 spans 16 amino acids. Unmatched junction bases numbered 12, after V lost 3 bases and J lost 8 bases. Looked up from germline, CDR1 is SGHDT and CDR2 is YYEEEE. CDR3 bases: TGTGCCAGCAGCTCTCCATGGACAGGGGTGAAATATGAGCAGTTCTTC. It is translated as CASSSPWTGVKYEQFF.

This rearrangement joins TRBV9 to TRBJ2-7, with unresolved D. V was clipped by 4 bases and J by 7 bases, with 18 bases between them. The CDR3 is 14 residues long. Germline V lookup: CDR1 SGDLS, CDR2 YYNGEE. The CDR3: CASSLSTGFSEQYF. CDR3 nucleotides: TGTGCCAGCAGCCTCTCCACCGGGTTCTCAGAGCAGTACTTC. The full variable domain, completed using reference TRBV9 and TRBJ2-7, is DSGVTQTPKHLITATGQRVTLRCSPRSGDLSVYWYQQSLDQGLQFLIQYYNGEERAKGNILERFSAQQFPDLHSELNLSSLELGDSALYFCASSLSTGFSEQYFGPGTRLTVT.

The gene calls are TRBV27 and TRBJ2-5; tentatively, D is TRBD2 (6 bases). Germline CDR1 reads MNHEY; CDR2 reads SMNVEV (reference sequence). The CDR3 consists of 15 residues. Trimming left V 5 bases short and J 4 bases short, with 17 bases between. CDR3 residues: CASSGTGWGGETQYF. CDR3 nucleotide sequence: TGTGCCAGCAGTGGTACCGGGTGGGGAGGAGAGACCCAGTACTTC.

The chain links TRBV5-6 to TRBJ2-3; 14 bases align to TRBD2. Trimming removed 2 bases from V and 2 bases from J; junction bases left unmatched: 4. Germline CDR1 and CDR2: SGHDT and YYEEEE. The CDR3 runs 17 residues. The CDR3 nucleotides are TGTGCCAGCAGCTTCCTGGGACTAGCGGGGGTCACAGATACGCAGTATTTT. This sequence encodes CASSFLGLAGVTDTQYF.

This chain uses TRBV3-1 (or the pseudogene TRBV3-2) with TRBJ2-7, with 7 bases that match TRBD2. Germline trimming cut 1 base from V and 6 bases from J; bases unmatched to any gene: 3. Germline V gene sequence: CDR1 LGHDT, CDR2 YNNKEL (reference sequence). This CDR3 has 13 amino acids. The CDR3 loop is CASSQGGGSEQYF. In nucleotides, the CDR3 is TGTGCCAGCAGCCAAGGGGGGGGGTCCGAGCAGTACTTC.

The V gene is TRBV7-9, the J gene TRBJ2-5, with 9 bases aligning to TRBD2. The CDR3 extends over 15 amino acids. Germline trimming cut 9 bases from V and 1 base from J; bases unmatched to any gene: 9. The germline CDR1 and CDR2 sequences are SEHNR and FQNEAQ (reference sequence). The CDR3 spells CARGSPAGGQETQYF. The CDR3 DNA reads TGTGCCAGGGGGTCCCCAGCGGGGGGCCAAGAGACCCAGTACTTC.

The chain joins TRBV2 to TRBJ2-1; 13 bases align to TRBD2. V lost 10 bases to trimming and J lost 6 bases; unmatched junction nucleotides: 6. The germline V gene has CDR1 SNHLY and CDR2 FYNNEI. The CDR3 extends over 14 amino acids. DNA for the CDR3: TGTGCCATAACTAGCGGGGGGGGTCTCAATGAGCAGTTCTTC. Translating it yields CAITSGGGLNEQFF.

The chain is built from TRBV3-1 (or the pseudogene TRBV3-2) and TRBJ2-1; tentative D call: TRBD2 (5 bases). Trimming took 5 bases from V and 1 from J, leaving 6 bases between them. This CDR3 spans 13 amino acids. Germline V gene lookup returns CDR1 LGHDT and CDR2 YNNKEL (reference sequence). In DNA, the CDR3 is TGTGCCAGCAGCACGGGGTCCTACAATGAGCAGTTCTTC. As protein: CASSTGSYNEQFF.

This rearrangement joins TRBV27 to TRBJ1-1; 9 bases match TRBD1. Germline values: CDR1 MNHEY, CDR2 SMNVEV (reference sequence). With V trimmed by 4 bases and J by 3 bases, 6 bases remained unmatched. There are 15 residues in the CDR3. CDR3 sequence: CASSYRWTGDTEAFF. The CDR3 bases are TGTGCCAGCAGTTACCGCTGGACAGGGGACACTGAAGCTTTCTTT.

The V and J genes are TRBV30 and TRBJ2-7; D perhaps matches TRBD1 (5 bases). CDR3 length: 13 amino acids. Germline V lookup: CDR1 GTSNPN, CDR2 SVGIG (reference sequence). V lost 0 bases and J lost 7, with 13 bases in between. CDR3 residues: CAWSVNRLGEQYF. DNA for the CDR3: TGTGCCTGGAGTGTTAACAGGTTAGGGGAGCAGTACTTC.

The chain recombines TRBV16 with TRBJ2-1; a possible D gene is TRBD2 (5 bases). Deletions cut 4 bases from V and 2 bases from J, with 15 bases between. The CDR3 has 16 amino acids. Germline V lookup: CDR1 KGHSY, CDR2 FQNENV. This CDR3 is CASSRTLAVTYNEQFF. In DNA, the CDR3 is TGTGCCAGCAGCCGCACCCTAGCTGTCACCTACAATGAGCAGTTCTTC.

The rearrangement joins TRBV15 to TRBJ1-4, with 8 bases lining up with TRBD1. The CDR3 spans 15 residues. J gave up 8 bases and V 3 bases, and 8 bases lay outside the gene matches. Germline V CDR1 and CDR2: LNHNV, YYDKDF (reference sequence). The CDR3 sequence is CATSSGQGDWEKLFF. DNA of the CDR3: TGTGCCACCAGCAGCGGACAGGGCGATTGGGAAAAACTGTTTTTT.

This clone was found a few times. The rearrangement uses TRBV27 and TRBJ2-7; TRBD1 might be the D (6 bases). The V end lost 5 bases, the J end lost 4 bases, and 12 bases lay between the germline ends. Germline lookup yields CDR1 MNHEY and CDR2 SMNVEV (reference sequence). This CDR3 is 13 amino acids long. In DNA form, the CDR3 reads TGTGCCAGCAGTCTAATCGGACAGTACGAGCAGTACTTC. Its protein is CASSLIGQYEQYF.

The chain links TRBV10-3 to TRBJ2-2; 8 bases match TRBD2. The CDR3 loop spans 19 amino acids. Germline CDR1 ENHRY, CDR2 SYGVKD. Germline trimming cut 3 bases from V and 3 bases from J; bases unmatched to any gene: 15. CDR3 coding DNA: TGTGCCATCAGTGATTGGGGTAGCGGGACTACTAGGGACACCGGGGAGCTGTTTTTT. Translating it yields CAISDWGSGTTRDTGELFF.

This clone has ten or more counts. The CDR3 coding sequence is TGTGCCAGCAGTTTAGGGTCCAGGGCGGGGGAAAAACTGTTTTTT. Translation: CASSLGSRAGEKLFF. The chain recombines TRBV27 with TRBJ1-4, with a tentative D call TRBD1 (5 bases). V was trimmed by 2 bases and J by 8 bases, leaving 15 bases between them. Per germline, CDR1 MNHEY and CDR2 SMNVEV (reference sequence). The CDR3 length is 15 residues.

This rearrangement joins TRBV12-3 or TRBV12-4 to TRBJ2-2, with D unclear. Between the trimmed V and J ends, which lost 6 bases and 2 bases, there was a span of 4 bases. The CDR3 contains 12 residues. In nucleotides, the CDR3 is TGTGCCAGCAGCCAAAACACCGGGGAGCTGTTTTTT. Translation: CASSQNTGELFF.

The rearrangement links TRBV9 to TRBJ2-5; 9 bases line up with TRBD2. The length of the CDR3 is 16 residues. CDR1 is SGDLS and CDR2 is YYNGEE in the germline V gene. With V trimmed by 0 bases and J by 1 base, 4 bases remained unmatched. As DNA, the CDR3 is TGTGCCAGCAGCGTAGGGTCAGCGGGGGGCCAAGAGACCCAGTACTTC. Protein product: CASSVGSAGGQETQYF.

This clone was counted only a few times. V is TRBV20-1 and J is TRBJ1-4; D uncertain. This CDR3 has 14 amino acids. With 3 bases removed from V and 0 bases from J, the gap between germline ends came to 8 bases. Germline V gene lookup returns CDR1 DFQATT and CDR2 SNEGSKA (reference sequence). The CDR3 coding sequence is TGCAGTGCTAGTTCTAGCGCAACTAATGAAAAACTGTTTTTT. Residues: CSASSSATNEKLFF.

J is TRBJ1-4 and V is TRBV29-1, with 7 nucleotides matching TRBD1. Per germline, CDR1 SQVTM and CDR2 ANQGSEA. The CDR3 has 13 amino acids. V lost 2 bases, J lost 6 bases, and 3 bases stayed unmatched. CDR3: CSVERGRDEKLFF. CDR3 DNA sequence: TGCAGCGTTGAAAGGGGGCGGGATGAAAAACTGTTTTTT.

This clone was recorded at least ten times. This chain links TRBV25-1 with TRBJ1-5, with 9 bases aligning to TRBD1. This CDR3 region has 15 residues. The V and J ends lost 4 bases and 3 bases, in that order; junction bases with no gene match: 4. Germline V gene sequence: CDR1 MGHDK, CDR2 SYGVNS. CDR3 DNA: TGTGCCAGCAGTGCTGGGACAGGGAACAATCAGCCCCAGCATTTT. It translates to CASSAGTGNNQPQHF.